The 6 T cell receptor beta chains listed next were all sequenced from one sample in a study of shared clonotypes between healthy human individuals. Repertoires were generated with immunoSEQ multiplex PCR, while TCRdb's copy carries only in-frame clones and drops some. The sample contains over a million clones, about 96% of which appear only once. Material for sequencing was naive CD4+ T cells sorted from blood. Noted subset: CD45RA+ positively selected. These receptors were collected from a man under 40 in good health.

The chain couples TRBV30 to TRBJ1-4, with D perhaps TRBD1 (6 bases). The CDR3 consists of 15 residues. V dropped 4 bases and J dropped 0 bases, with 12 bases sitting between them. Germline CDR1 is GTSNPN and CDR2 is SVGIG (reference sequence). The CDR3 DNA follows: TGTGCCTGGACCCCGGGGGGCGCAACTAATGAAAAACTGTTTTTT. Its translation is CAWTPGGATNEKLFF.

The V call is TRBV4-1, the J call TRBJ2-5; 9 bases align to TRBD2. Losses at the gene ends were 4 bases for V and 2 bases for J; bases not matched to a gene: 5. CDR3 size: 15 residues. Germline V lookup: CDR1 MGHRA, CDR2 YSYEKL. CDR3 protein: CASSPRLADQETQYF. The CDR3 bases are TGCGCCAGCAGCCCCCGACTAGCGGATCAAGAGACCCAGTACTTC.

The CDR3 loop is CASSPGTSGISYNEQFF. The CDR3 DNA reads TGTGCCAGCAGCCCCGGGACTAGCGGGATATCCTACAATGAGCAGTTCTTC. The chain couples TRBV7-7 to TRBJ2-1; 13 bases line up with TRBD2. CDR1 and CDR2 (germline): SSHAT, FNYEAQ (reference sequence). The trim removed 5 bases at V and 1 base at J, leaving 5 bases unmatched. This CDR3 spans 17 amino acids.

In regard to this clone: Other nucleotide sequences in the sample specify the same CDR3. The rearrangement joins TRBV11-3 to TRBJ2-7; D perhaps matches TRBD1 (6 bases). Germline loops: CDR1 SGHNT, CDR2 YENEEA. V shed 2 bases and J shed 6 bases, with 8 bases lying between them. The length of the CDR3 is 12 residues. The CDR3 DNA reads as TGTGCCAGCAGCTTAAGGGGGAGCGAGCAGTACTTC. Translation: CASSLRGSEQYF.

The rearrangement uses TRBV7-9 and TRBJ2-7; 10 bases are shared with TRBD2. V gave up 1 base and J gave up 2 bases; unmatched junction bases: 2. CDR3 size: 15 residues. Germline CDR1 SEHNR, CDR2 FQNEAQ (reference sequence). The CDR3 protein is CASSLEREGTYEQYF. The CDR3 region has the DNA TGTGCCAGCAGCTTAGAGCGGGAGGGGACCTACGAGCAGTACTTC.

This rearrangement joins TRBV18 to TRBJ2-7, with 12 bases that match TRBD2. The CDR3 sequence is 19 residues long. Germline loops: CDR1 KGHSH, CDR2 LQKENI. V shed 2 bases and J 2 bases; nucleotides not matched to a gene: 13. CDR3 protein: CASSPILAGGHPATYEQYF. The CDR3 DNA follows: TGTGCCAGCTCACCAATTCTAGCGGGAGGGCATCCTGCCACCTACGAGCAGTACTTC. The complete variable domain, with remaining parts taken from reference TRBV18 and TRBJ2-7, reads NAGVMQNPRHLVRRRGQEARLRCSPMKGHSHVYWYRQLPEEGLKFMVYLQKENIIDESGMPKERFSAEFPKEGPSILRIQQVVRGDSAAYFCASSPILAGGHPATYEQYFGPGTRLTVT.